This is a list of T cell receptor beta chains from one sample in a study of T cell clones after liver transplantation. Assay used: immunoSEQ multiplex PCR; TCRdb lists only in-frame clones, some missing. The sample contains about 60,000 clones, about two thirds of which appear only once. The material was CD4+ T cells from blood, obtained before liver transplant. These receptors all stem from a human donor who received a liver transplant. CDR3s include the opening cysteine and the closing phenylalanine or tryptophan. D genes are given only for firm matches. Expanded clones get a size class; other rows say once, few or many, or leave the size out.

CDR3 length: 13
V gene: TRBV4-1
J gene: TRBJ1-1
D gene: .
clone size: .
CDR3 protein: CASSQEGRGIAFF
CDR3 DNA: TGCGCCAGCAGCCAAGAAGGGCGGGGGATAGCTTTCTTT

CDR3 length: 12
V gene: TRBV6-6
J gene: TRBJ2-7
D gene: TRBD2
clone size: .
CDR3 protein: CASAGGGYEQYF
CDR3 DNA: TGTGCCAGCGCGGGGGGGGGCTACGAGCAGTACTTC

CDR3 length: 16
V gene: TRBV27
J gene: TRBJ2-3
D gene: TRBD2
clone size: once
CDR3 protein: CASSARLGGNTDTQYF
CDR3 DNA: TGTGCCAGCAGTGCCAGACTCGGGGGGAACACAGATACGCAGTATTTT

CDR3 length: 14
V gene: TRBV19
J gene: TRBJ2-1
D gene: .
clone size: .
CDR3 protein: CASSGPTGFSEQFF
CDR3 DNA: TGTGCCAGTAGTGGCCCGACAGGTTTTAGCGAGCAGTTCTTC

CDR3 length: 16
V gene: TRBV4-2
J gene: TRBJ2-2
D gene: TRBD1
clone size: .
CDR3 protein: CASSQEGDRGTGELFF
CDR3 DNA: TGTGCCAGCAGCCAAGAGGGCGACAGGGGCACCGGGGAGCTGTTTTTT

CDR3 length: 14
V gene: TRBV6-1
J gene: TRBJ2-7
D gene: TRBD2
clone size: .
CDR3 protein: CASVGTSGTYEQYF
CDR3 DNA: TGTGCCAGCGTCGGCACTAGCGGAACCTACGAGCAGTACTTC

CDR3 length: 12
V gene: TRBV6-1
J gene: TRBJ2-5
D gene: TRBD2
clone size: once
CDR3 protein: CASRLGGETQYF
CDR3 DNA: TGTGCCAGCAGATTGGGGGGGGAGACCCAGTACTTC

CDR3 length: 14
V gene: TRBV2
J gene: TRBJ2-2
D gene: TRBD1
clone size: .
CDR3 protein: CASSWTGGTGELFF
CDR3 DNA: TGTGCCAGCAGCTGGACAGGGGGAACCGGGGAGCTGTTTTTT

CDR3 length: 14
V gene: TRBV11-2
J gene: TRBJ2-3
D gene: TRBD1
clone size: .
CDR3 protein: CASSSRQGADTQYF
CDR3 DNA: TGTGCCAGCAGCTCGCGACAGGGGGCCGATACGCAGTATTTT

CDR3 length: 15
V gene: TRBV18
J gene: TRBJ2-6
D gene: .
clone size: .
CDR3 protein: CASSTRGAGANVLTF
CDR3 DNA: TGTGCCAGCTCTACCAGGGGGGCTGGGGCCAACGTCCTGACTTTC

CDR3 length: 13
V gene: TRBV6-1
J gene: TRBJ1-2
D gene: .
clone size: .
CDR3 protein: CASSEVEGRSYTF
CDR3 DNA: TGTGCCAGCAGTGAAGTAGAAGGGAGAAGCTACACCTTC

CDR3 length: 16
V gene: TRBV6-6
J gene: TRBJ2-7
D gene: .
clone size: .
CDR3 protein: CASSYSLAIRGDEQYF
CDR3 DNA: TGTGCCAGCAGTTACTCACTAGCTATACGTGGGGACGAGCAGTACTTC

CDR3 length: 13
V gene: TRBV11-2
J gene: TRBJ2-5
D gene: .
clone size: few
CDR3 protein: CASSLDRLGTQYF
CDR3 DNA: TGTGCCAGCAGCTTAGACCGCCTAGGGACCCAGTACTTC

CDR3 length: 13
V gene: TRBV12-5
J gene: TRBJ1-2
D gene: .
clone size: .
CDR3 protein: CASVGGVGDGYTF
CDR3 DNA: TGTGCTAGTGTGGGCGGGGTGGGGGATGGCTACACCTTC

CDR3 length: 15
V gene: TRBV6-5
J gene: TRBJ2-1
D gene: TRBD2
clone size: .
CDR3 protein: CASRTSGGIGDEQFF
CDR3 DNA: TGTGCCAGCAGGACTAGCGGGGGGATCGGGGATGAGCAGTTCTTC

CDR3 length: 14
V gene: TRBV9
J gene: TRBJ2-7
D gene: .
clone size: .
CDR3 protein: CASSVGGARYEQYF
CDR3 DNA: TGTGCCAGCAGCGTGGGGGGGGCAAGATACGAGCAGTACTTC

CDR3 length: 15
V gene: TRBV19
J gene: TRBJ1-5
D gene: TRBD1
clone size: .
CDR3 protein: CASSQDRGFNQPQHF
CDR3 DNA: TGTGCCAGTAGTCAGGACAGGGGGTTTAATCAGCCCCAGCATTTT

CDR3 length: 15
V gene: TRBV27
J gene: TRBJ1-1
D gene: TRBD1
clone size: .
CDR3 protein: CASTSRTGTVTEAFF
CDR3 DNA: TGTGCCAGCACTAGTCGGACAGGGACAGTGACTGAAGCTTTCTTT

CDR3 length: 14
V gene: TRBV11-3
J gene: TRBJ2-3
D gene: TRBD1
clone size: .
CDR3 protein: CASSRQGEPDTQYF
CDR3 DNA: TGTGCCAGCAGTCGTCAGGGGGAGCCAGATACGCAGTATTTT

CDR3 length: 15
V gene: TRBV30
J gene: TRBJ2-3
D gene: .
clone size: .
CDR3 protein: CAWSPTSGTPDTQYF
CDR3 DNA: TGTGCCTGGAGCCCCACCTCAGGCACCCCAGATACGCAGTATTTT

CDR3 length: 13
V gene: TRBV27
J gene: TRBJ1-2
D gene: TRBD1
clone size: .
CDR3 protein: CASSGTGFRGYTF
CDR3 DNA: TGTGCCAGCAGCGGGACAGGGTTTAGGGGCTACACCTTC

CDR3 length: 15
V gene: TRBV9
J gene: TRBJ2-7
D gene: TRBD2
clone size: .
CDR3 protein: CASSVSSGPAYEQYF
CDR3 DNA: TGTGCCAGCAGCGTATCTAGCGGACCGGCCTACGAGCAGTACTTC

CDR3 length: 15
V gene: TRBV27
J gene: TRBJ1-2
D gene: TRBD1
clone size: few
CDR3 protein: CASSPQGQGEYGYTF
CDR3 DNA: TGTGCCAGCAGTCCCCAAGGACAGGGAGAGTATGGCTACACCTTC

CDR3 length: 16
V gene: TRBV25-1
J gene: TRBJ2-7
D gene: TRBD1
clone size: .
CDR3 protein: CASSLSGQGVSYEQYF
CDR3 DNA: TGTGCCAGCAGCCTTTCCGGACAGGGGGTTTCCTACGAGCAGTACTTC

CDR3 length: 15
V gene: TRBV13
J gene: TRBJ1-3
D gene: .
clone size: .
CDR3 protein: CASSMGHLSGNTIYF
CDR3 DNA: TGTGCCAGCAGCATGGGACACCTCTCTGGAAACACCATATATTTT

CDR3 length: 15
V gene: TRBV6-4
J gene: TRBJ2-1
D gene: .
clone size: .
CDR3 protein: CASSGGQISYNEQFF
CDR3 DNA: TGTGCCAGCAGCGGAGGACAGATCTCCTACAATGAGCAGTTCTTC

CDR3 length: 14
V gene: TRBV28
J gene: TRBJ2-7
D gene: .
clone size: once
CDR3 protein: CASRSQSSRGEQYF
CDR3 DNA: TGTGCCAGCAGGTCACAGAGCTCTAGGGGTGAGCAGTACTTC

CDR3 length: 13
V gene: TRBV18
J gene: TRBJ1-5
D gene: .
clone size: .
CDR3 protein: CASSPMSDQPQHF
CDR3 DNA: TGTGCCAGCTCACCGATGAGTGATCAGCCCCAGCATTTT

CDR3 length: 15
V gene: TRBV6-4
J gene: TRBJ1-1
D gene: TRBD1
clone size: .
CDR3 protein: CASKPGDRMNTEAFF
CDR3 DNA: TGTGCCAGCAAACCCGGGGACAGGATGAACACTGAAGCTTTCTTT

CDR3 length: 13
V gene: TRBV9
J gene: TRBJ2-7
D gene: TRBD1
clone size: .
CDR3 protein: CASSKSRDREQYF
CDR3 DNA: TGTGCCAGCAGCAAGTCCCGGGACAGGGAGCAGTACTTC

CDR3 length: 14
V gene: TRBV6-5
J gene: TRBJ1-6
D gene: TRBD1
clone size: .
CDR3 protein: CASSRTGPNSPLHF
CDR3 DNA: TGTGCCAGCAGCCGGACAGGGCCTAATTCACCCCTCCACTTT

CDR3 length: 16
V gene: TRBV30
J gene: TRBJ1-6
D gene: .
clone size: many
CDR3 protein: CAWSAGGVSYNSPLHF
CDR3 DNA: TGTGCCTGGAGTGCCGGAGGGGTCTCCTATAATTCACCCCTCCACTTT

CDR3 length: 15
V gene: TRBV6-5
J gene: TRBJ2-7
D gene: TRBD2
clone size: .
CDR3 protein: CASRPTSGDQYEQYF
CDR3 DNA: TGTGCCAGCAGACCTACTAGCGGGGATCAGTACGAGCAGTACTTC

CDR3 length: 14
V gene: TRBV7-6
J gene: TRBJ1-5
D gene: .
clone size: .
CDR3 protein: CASRREESNQPQHF
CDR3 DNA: TGTGCCAGCAGGAGGGAGGAGAGCAATCAGCCCCAGCATTTT

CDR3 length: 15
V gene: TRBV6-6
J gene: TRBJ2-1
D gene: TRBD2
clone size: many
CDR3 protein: CASSWTSGGVNEQFF
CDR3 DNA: TGTGCCAGCAGTTGGACTAGCGGGGGGGTCAATGAGCAGTTCTTC

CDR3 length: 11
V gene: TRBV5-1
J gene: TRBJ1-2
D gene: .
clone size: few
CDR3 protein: CASSKGDGYTF
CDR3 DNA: TGCGCCAGTTCAAAGGGAGATGGCTACACCTTC

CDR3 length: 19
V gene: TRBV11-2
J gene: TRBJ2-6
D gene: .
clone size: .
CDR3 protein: CASSSGRGRRISGANVLTF
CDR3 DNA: TGTGCCAGCAGCTCGGGGCGGGGCAGGAGGATCTCTGGGGCCAACGTCCTGACTTTC

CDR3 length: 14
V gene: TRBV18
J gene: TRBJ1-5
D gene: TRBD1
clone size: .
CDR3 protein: CASSPRQGGQPQHF
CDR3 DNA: TGTGCCAGCTCACCTCGGCAGGGGGGTCAGCCCCAGCATTTT

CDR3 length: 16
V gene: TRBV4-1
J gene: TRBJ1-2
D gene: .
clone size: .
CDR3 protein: CASSQDGGGREIGYTF
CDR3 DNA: TGCGCCAGCAGCCAAGATGGGGGGGGCAGGGAGATTGGCTACACCTTC

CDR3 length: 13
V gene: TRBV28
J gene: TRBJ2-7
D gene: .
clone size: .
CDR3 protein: CASSLSISYEQYF
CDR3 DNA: TGTGCCAGCAGTTTGTCAATTTCCTACGAGCAGTACTTC

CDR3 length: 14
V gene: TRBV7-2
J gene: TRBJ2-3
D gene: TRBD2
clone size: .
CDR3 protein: CASSLGLAGDTQYF
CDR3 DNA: TGTGCCAGCAGCTTAGGACTAGCAGGAGATACGCAGTATTTT

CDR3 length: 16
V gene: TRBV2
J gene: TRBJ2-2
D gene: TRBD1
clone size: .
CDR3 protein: CASTENLGQGNGELFF
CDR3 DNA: TGTGCCAGCACCGAGAATCTGGGACAGGGGAACGGGGAGCTGTTTTTT

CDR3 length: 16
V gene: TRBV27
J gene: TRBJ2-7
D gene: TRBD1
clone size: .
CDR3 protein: CASSRKGQGVSYEQYF
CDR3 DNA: TGTGCCAGCAGTAGAAAGGGACAGGGGGTATCCTACGAGCAGTACTTC

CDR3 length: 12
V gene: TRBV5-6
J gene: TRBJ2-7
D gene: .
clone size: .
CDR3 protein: CASSFGEYEQYF
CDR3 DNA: TGTGCCAGCAGCTTTGGAGAGTACGAGCAGTACTTC

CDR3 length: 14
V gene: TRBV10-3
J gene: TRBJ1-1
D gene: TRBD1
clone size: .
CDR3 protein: CATGRDRGDTEAFF
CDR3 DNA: TGTGCCACCGGTCGGGACAGAGGGGACACTGAAGCTTTCTTT

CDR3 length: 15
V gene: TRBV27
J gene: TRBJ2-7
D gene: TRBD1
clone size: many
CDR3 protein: CASTKGGTGSYEQYF
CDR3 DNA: TGTGCCAGCACCAAGGGCGGGACAGGGTCCTACGAGCAGTACTTC

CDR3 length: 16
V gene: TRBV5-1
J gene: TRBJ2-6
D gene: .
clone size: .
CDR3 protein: CASSDVTGSGANVLTF
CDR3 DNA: TGCGCCAGCAGCGACGTGACGGGCTCTGGGGCCAACGTCCTGACTTTC

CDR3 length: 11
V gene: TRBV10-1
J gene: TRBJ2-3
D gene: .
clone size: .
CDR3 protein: CASSSGDTQYF
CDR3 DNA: TGCGCCAGCAGTTCGGGAGATACGCAGTATTTT

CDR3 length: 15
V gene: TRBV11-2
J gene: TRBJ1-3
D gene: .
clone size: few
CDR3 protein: CASSFRGLSGNTIYF
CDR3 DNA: TGTGCCAGCAGCTTCAGGGGCCTCTCTGGAAACACCATATATTTT

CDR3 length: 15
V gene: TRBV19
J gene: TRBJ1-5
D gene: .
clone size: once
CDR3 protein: CASSQLRGGVQPQHF
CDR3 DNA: TGTGCCAGTTCGCAACTCAGGGGAGGGGTTCAGCCCCAGCATTTT

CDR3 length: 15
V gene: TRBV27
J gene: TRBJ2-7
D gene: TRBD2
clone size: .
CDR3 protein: CASSLQAGVSYEQYF
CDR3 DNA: TGTGCCAGCAGTTTACAAGCGGGGGTTTCCTACGAGCAGTACTTC

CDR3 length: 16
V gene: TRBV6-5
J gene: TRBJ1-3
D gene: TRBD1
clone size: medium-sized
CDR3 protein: CASSYTGQGFGNTIYF
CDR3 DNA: TGTGCCAGCAGTTACACGGGACAGGGCTTCGGAAACACCATATATTTT

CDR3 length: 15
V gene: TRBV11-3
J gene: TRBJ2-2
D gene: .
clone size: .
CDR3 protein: CASTQQQEKTGELFF
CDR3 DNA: TGTGCCAGCACCCAACAACAGGAAAAAACCGGGGAGCTGTTTTTT

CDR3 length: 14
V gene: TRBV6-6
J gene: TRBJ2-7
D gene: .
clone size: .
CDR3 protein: CASSYASPQDEQYF
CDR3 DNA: TGTGCCAGCAGTTACGCTAGCCCCCAGGACGAGCAGTACTTC

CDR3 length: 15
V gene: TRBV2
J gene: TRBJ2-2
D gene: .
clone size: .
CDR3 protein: CASSTEGHAAGELFF
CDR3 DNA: TGTGCCAGCAGTACTGAGGGACATGCGGCCGGGGAGCTGTTTTTT

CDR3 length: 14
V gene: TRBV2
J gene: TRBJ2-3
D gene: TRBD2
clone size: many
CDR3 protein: CAGLPSGYTDTQYF
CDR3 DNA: TGTGCCGGATTACCTAGCGGGTACACAGATACGCAGTATTTT

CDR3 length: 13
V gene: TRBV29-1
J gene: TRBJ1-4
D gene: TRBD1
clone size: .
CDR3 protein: CSAGQDSDEKLFF
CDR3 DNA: TGCAGCGCCGGACAGGACTCCGATGAAAAACTGTTTTTT

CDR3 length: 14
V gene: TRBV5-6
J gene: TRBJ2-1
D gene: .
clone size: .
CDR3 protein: CASARGNIFNEQFF
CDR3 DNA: TGTGCCAGCGCCAGGGGCAATATCTTCAATGAGCAGTTCTTC

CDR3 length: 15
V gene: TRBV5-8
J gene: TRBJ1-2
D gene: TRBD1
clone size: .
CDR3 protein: CASSPWTGSNYGYTF
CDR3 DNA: TGTGCCAGCAGCCCCTGGACAGGCAGTAACTATGGCTACACCTTC

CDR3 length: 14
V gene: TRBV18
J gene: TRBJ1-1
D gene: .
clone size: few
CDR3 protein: CASSPRDIEAEAFF
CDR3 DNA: TGTGCCAGCTCACCACGGGACATAGAGGCTGAAGCTTTCTTT